This TCR beta chain was documented in a study of identical twins (dated by TCRdb to between 2015 and 2016). Study-wide context: To test whether fetal clonotypes persist, this study deep-sequenced TCR alpha and beta repertoires from monozygotic twins, from unrelated adults of various ages, and from cord blood. Replicate twin experiments were performed at different times using different library preparation protocols to rule out contamination. Broader findings and caveats from the paper: Compared with coincidental sharing between unrelated individuals, out-of-frame TCR alpha sequences shared between twins had an excess of sequences with low generation probability. Because the same donors could not be followed over many years, the conclusions relied on cross-sectional statistical analysis. A weaker excess of twin sharing was found in beta out-of-frame sequences because the signal-to-noise ratio was lowered by fewer shared sequences. Zero-insertion analyses could be partly confounded by invariant T cells such as MAIT and iNKT, though diverse VJ usage argued against such confounding for most clonotypes. Recombination models systematically underestimated out-of-frame TCR alpha sharing in monozygotic twins but agreed with sharing between unrelated individuals. Fewer insertions were carried by abundant cord blood beta clonotypes, a similar but weaker trend appeared in young adult naive repertoires, and no such trend appeared in memory repertoires.

Many counts were recorded for this clonotype. It has no known antigen specificity. There are no base qualities to consult, and no much larger clone falls within one base. Reading the germline V gene (reference sequence) gives CDR1 LGHDT and CDR2 YNNKEL. The CDR3 holds 13 amino acids from the cysteine to the phenylalanine. Only the CDR3 part of the read is kept: 39 bases, read in frame from the first base. Clipping removes 6 bases from V and 4 bases from J, with 3 as the unmatched junction base count. All donors were healthy Caucasians. Three pairs of female monozygotic twins, all aged 18 to 29 years, made up the twin cohort. Positive isolation kits from Invitrogen were used to isolate CD4+ and CD8+ T cell populations. Preparation of the library involved 5' RACE. Instrument used: Illumina HiSeq 2000. Template switching introduced a universal primer binding site; the final cDNA contained a unique molecular identifier, enabling accurate counting of TCR cDNA molecules. First-strand cDNA for TCR alpha and beta chains was synthesized from specific primers in the conserved constant-segment region. To control for contamination, each cDNA library was double barcoded with a SMART-Mk sample barcode plus Illumina barcodes. Two successive PCR steps introduced TruSeq adapter sequences along with Illumina sample barcodes. Sequencing of the TCR alpha and beta cDNA libraries was done on the Illumina HiSeq platform using custom primers. On the study's bioinformatics: Unique molecular identifiers were extracted from raw reads with MiGEC, and CDR3 positions were determined with MiXCR. For each individual, recombination models were inferred using an EM algorithm with the repgenHMM and IGoR tools. Shared clonotype analysis was performed with the tcR package in R, normalizing sharing by the product of cloneset sizes. To study raw recombination free of thymic and clonal selection effects, out-of-frame nonproductive sequences were analyzed. The public reads were reanalyzed by TCRdb: fastp trimming at Q25, MiXCR alignment, in-frame beta chains only. Identical CDR3 proteins give one entry, which carries the most common genes and DNA. These V and J calls originate from TCRdb's pipeline instead of the authors' own analysis. Within this sample are roughly 230,000 distinct CDR3 sequences, with approximately 8.6% of them counted one time only. The leading ten clones occupy approximately 3% of the sample.

This sample also belongs to another study, concerning yellow fever vaccine responses in identical twins. The second source states: According to the authors, in identical twins the way T cells responded to vaccination appeared partly convergent and partly personalized. Focusing on identical twins, the study followed the T cell clones that responded to the vaccine, and did so with precision.

Sequencing was done on a sample of CD8+ T cells sorted from blood. Rearrangement joined TRBV3-1 to TRBJ2-7, with 10 middle bases fitting TRBD1. The source of this sequence is a woman under 30 in good health. The CDR3 region has the sequence CASRGQGNYEQYF. The nucleotides are TGTGCCAGCAGGGGACAGGGGAATTACGAGCAGTACTTC.